The 9 T cell receptor beta chains presented below share a single source sample, sequenced in a study of PD-1 blockade in classical Hodgkin lymphoma. Assay: immunoSEQ multiplex PCR; the TCRdb copy retains only in-frame clones and omits some. This table holds roughly 4,000 clones, around 77% found once. No patient escaped relapse after autologous stem cell transplantation, and brentuximab vedotin exposure varied. Sequenced material: peripheral blood mononuclear cells (PBMCs), taken at baseline. Receptors were obtained from a human donor with classical Hodgkin lymphoma.

The chain recombines TRBV7-2 with TRBJ1-1, with D possibly matching TRBD1 (6 bases). The ends were cut back, 7 bases at V and 4 bases at J, with 19 bases in the middle. In germline, CDR1 is SGHTA, CDR2 FQGNSA. This CDR3 is built from 15 residues. This chain's CDR3 is CASTPSVQGGTEAFF. The CDR3 DNA is TGTGCCAGCACCCCCTCGGTACAGGGTGGCACTGAAGCTTTCTTT.

Regarding this clone: Germline is not matched at one junction end, which may reflect a read error. The chain joins TRBV6-1 to TRBJ2-7, with TRBD1 matching 9 bases. The V gene's germline CDR1 is MNHNS and CDR2 SASEGT. This CDR3 has 12 residues. The CDR3 sequence: CASSEGGGQGYF. In DNA, the CDR3 is TGTGCCAGCAGCGAAGGGGGGGGACAGGGGTACTTC.

CDR3 DNA sequence: TGTGCCAGCATCACAGGGGGGGTATACAATGAGCAGTTCTTC. Amino acids: CASITGGVYNEQFF. The V gene is TRBV28, the J gene TRBJ2-1; D is perhaps TRBD1 (8 bases). CDR3 length: 14 residues. CDR1 is MDHEN and CDR2 is SYDVKM in the germline V gene. V was clipped by 7 bases and J by 4 bases, with 14 bases between them.

The chain couples TRBV18 to TRBJ1-5, with D perhaps matching TRBD1 (6 bases). V lost 5 bases to trimming and J lost 4 bases, with 9 bases between them. The CDR3 is 13 amino acids. Germline-derived CDR1 and CDR2 are KGHSH and LQKENI. CDR3 sequence reads: CASSAQGNQPQHF. CDR3 DNA sequence: TGTGCCAGCTCAGCACAGGGTAATCAGCCCCAGCATTTT.

The rearrangement links TRBV10-2 to TRBJ1-5, with no clear D. Germline CDR1 reads WSHSY; CDR2 reads SAAADI. CDR3 length: 12 amino acids. The ends were cut back, 7 bases at V and 4 bases at J, with 8 bases in the middle. In DNA, the CDR3 is TGCGCCAGCACGGAAGAAAATCAGCCCCAGCATTTT. This encodes CASTEENQPQHF.

The chain links TRBV28 to TRBJ2-1, with D maybe TRBD2 (6 bases). The CDR3 loop spans 13 amino acids. Trimming pared 6 bases from V and 13 bases from J, leaving 19 bases between. Germline V CDR1 and CDR2: MDHEN, SYDVKM. The CDR3 loop reads CASSRSFPGEQFF. The CDR3 nucleotides read TGTGCCAGCAGCCGCTCCTTCCCGGGAGAACAGTTCTTC.

This clone turned up a few times. The chain has TRBV4-2 and TRBJ2-7, with a possible D match to TRBD2 (6 bases). V was pared by 3 bases and J by 3 bases, with 12 bases between. This CDR3 is 14 amino acids long. The germline V gene encodes CDR1 LGHNA and CDR2 YNFKEQ. The CDR3 DNA follows: TGTGCCAGCAGCCATGGCGCGGGGAACTACGAGCAGTACTTC. It encodes CASSHGAGNYEQYF.

This chain uses TRBV28 with TRBJ1-2, with 8 bases aligning to TRBD1. Germline CDR1 MDHEN, CDR2 SYDVKM. Germline trimming cut 2 bases from V and 6 bases from J; bases unmatched to any gene: 5. The CDR3 loop spans 14 amino acids. The CDR3 DNA reads as TGTGCCAGCAGTTTAAGACAGGGGCTGGATGGCTACACCTTC. Translated: CASSLRQGLDGYTF.

The rearrangement links TRBV7-8 to TRBJ1-1; D is undetermined. The V and J ends lost 4 bases and 0 bases respectively, with 9 bases between them. Germline values: CDR1 SGHVS, CDR2 FQNEAQ. The length of the CDR3 is 14 residues. CDR3: CASSSQIMNTEAFF. The CDR3 DNA follows: TGTGCCAGCAGCTCACAGATCATGAACACTGAAGCTTTCTTT.